Sequencing of this T cell receptor beta chain was carried out in a study of blood T cell repertoires in COVID-19. At the level of the study: COVID-19 samples from acute and convalescent phases originated in the United States, Italy and Spain. The analysed material was cDNA or gDNA that came from T cells, B-cell-depleted T cells, or PBMCs.

How the authors handled the data: Reference gene primers were amplified, and this amplification served to estimate nucleated cell counts. Libraries were prepared by immunoSEQ multiplex PCR; TCRdb keeps only in-frame clonotypes and omits some of them. V and J calls and clone size are as listed in that table; D and trimming were resolved from the DNA. The sample lists roughly 39,000 clones, about 89% occurring once. Specimen: peripheral blood. The clonotype comes from a man aged 50 to 59 with active or convalescent COVID-19.

CDR3 nucleotides: TGTGCCAGCCGGAACCGTGACAGGGCGAAGACCCAGTACTTC. Translated, it gives CASRNRDRAKTQYF. The chain joins TRBV27 to TRBJ2-5, with 7 bases matching TRBD1. V dropped 8 bases and J dropped 6; count of bases not matched to a gene: 12. Germline V gene lookup returns CDR1 MNHEY and CDR2 SMNVEV (reference sequence). The CDR3 is 14 amino acids.